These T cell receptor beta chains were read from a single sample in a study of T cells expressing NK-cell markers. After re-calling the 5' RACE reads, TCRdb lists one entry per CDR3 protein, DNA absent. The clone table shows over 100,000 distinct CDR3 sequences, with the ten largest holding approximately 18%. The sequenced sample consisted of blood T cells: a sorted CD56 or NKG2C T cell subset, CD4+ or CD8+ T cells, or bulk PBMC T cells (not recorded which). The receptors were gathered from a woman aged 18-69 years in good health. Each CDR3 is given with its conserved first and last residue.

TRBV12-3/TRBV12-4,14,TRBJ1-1,CASSPTPWDTEAFF
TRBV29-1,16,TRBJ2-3,CSVVGGLAGSVDTQYF
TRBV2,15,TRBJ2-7,CASSETRESPWEQYF
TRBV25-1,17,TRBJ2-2,CASSGGGRDDRTGELFF
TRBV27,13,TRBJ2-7,CASSFGGRREQYF
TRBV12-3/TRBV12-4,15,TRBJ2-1,CASSLSSGRDNEQFF
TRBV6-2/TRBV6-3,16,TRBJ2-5,CASSQATPDIQETQYF
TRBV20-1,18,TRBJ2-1,CSARDPAIRTDSYNEQFF
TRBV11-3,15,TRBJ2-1,CASSSSGGPWGEQFF
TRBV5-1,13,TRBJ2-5,CASSLRIQETQYF
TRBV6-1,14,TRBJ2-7,CASKPGQNLRGQYF
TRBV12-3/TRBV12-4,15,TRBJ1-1,CASSLAHRGATEAFF
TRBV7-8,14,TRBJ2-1,CASGASQGSNEQFF
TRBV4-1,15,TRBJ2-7,CASSPGDRGDYEQYF
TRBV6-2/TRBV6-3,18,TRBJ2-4,CASSYSGKPEEAKNIQYF
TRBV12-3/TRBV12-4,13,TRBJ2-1,CASSSVWLAQQFF
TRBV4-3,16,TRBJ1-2,CASSQDEGGGRYGYTF
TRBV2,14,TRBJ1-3,CASSEDNSGNTIYF
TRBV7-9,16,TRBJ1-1,CASSSPSRDPSIEAFF
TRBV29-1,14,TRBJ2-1,CSVDTQLAYNEQFF
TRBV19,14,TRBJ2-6,CASRGVSGANVLTF
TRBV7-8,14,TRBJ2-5,CASRAGQTQETQYF
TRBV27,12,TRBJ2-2,CASSLMSGELFF
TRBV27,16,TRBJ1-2,CASSPRQGLSPYGYTF
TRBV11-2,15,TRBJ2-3,CASSLGTSTRATQYF
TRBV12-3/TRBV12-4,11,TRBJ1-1,CASSQPTEAFF
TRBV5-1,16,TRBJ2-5,CASSLAGLTPSKAQYF
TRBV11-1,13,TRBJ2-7,CASSLGSKKEQYF
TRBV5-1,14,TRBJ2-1,CASKGDSSYNEQFF
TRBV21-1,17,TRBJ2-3,CASSKGGGPRVVDTQYF
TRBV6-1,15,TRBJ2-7,CASTLRAGFTYEQYF
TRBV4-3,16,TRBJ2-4,CASSQDWEGIVNIQYF
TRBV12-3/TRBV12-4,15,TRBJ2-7,CASSLASDRTYEQYF
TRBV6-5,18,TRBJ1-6,CASSYSPTDSSYNSPLHF
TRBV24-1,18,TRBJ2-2,CATSDHPPDRGFTGELFF
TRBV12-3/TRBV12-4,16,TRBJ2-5,CASSPVGTGGLETQYF
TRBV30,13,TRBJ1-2,CAGDGGQSYGYTF
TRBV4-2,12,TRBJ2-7,CASRDVNYEQYF
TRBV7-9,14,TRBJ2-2,CASTPPGSTGELFF
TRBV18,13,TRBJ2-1,CASSPPGFSEQFF
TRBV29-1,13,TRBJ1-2,CSVEAPQGHGYTF
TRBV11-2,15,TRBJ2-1,CASSSLAGVNNEQFF